Listed below are T cell receptor beta chains from one sample, sequenced in a study of blood T cell repertoires in COVID-19. The method was immunoSEQ multiplex PCR; TCRdb's version includes in-frame clones alone and lacks a portion of them. This table holds 95,000 to 110,000 clones, 89% found once. Sample: peripheral blood. All receptors come from a man between 40 and 49 years old with active or convalescent COVID-19. The CDR3 runs from the conserved cysteine through the conserved F or W. D genes are given only for firm matches. Size values are once, few and many counts, or a class for expanded clones, and some rows have none.

length | size | D | J | V | DNA | CDR3
16 | . | TRBD1 | TRBJ2-2 | TRBV7-3 | TGTGCCAGCACCTTTGGGGGGACAGGGCGGACCGGGGAGCTGTTTTTT | CASTFGGTGRTGELFF
11 | . | . | TRBJ2-7 | TRBV6-5 | TGTGCCATCCGGACTAACTACGAGCAGTACTTC | CAIRTNYEQYF
15 | . | . | TRBJ1-5 | TRBV7-6 | TGTGCCAGCAGCTTAGGGGCGGGCGTGGGTCAGCCCCAGCATTTT | CASSLGAGVGQPQHF
12 | . | TRBD2 | TRBJ2-1 | TRBV7-7 | TGTGCTAGCAGCGAACTAGCGGGAGGGCTGTTCTTC | CASSELAGGLFF
12 | few | . | TRBJ2-1 | TRBV6-4 | TGTGCCAGCCGAGGAGGGGGCGGTGAGCAGTTCTTC | CASRGGGGEQFF
14 | . | . | TRBJ2-7 | TRBV3-1/TRBV3-2 | TGTGCCAGCAGCCTGGGGAGGGGGTTCTACGAGCAGTACTTC | CASSLGRGFYEQYF
14 | . | TRBD1 | TRBJ2-3 | TRBV5-4 | TGTGCCACCACAGGGGGAGGTAGCACAGATACGCAGTATTTT | CATTGGGSTDTQYF
17 | . | TRBD1 | TRBJ1-5 | TRBV18 | TGTGCCAGCTCTCGGGACAGATCGGGACGAATTAATCAGCCCCAGCATTTT | CASSRDRSGRINQPQHF
12 | . | . | TRBJ1-2 | TRBV28 | TGTGCCAGCAGTTTGAGACAGGTCGGCTACACCTTC | CASSLRQVGYTF
17 | . | . | TRBJ2-2 | TRBV2 | TGTGCCAGTCTTGACGCCCCAGGGGCTCAAAACACCGGGGAGCTGTTTTTT | CASLDAPGAQNTGELFF
12 | . | . | TRBJ1-2 | TRBV7-9 | TGTGCCAGCAGCTTAGAACAGCTTGGCTACACCTTC | CASSLEQLGYTF
15 | . | . | TRBJ1-2 | TRBV5-1 | TGCGCCAGCAGTCGCAACGAAGGGACTTCCTATGGCTACACCTTC | CASSRNEGTSYGYTF
15 | . | . | TRBJ1-1 | TRBV9 | TGTGCCAGCAGCGTAGACCAAGGGGGGAACACTGAAGCTTTCTTT | CASSVDQGGNTEAFF
15 | . | . | TRBJ2-6 | TRBV5-8 | TGTGCCAGCAGCTTCGACTCTGCTGGGGCCAACGTCCTGACTTTC | CASSFDSAGANVLTF
13 | . | . | TRBJ1-1 | TRBV27 | TGTGCCAGCAACAACAGGGTGAACACTGAAGCTTTCTTT | CASNNRVNTEAFF
14 | . | TRBD2 | TRBJ2-7 | TRBV10-3 | TGTGCCATCAGTCCAGCGGGAGTAAACTACGAGCAGTACTTC | CAISPAGVNYEQYF
16 | . | . | TRBJ2-2 | TRBV4-3 | TGCGCCAGCAGCCAAGCACCCGAGCGGCTGGCCGGGGAGCTGTTTTTT | CASSQAPERLAGELFF
14 | . | . | TRBJ2-2 | TRBV6-4 | TGTGCCAGCAGCACCATTCCTTGGCAGGGGGAGCTGTTTTTT | CASSTIPWQGELFF
11 | . | . | TRBJ2-1 | TRBV6-5 | TGTGCCAGCGGCTTCTACAATGAGCAGTTCTTC | CASGFYNEQFF
15 | . | . | TRBJ2-1 | TRBV4-1 | TGCGCCAGCAGCCAGGTGGGACTTCGATACAATGAGCAGTTCTTC | CASSQVGLRYNEQFF
13 | few | . | TRBJ1-1 | TRBV12-3/TRBV12-4 | TGTGCCAGCTTCTCCCGGGGGGACACTGAAGCTTTCTTT | CASFSRGDTEAFF
15 | . | TRBD1 | TRBJ2-5 | TRBV4-2 | TGTGCCAGCAGCCAAGATTGGACAGGGGTTGAGACCCAGTACTTC | CASSQDWTGVETQYF
15 | . | TRBD1 | TRBJ1-6 | TRBV9 | TGTGCCAGCACGACAGGGGAAGGTGGGAATTCACCCCTCCACTTT | CASTTGEGGNSPLHF
17 | . | . | TRBJ1-1 | TRBV5-1 | TGCGCCAGCAGCTTGGCCGCGGGGAAGAGCATGAACACTGAAGCTTTCTTT | CASSLAAGKSMNTEAFF
13 | . | . | TRBJ1-3 | TRBV3-1/TRBV3-2 | TGTGCCAGCAGCCAAGCCCCAGGAAACACCATATATTTT | CASSQAPGNTIYF
14 | . | . | TRBJ2-7 | TRBV15 | TGTGCCACCAGCAGAGATATTCCGCGCTACGAGCAGTACTTC | CATSRDIPRYEQYF
16 | . | . | TRBJ1-3 | TRBV28 | TGTGCCAGCAGTTTTGAGGCAGGGGCCTCTGGAAACACCATATATTTT | CASSFEAGASGNTIYF